Listed here are 6 T cell receptor beta chains from one sample, sequenced in a study of cytomegalovirus exposure and HLA in healthy donors. Primers included in the PCR were 60 Vbeta and 13 Jbeta primers. Using immunoSEQ multiplex PCR, the repertoire was profiled, and TCRdb retains in-frame clones only, with some absent. Altogether about 120,000 clones are present, roughly 70% being singletons, with the ten largest covering 8% to 10%. The specimen was PBMCs. The source of these receptors is a man in his late teens or twenties in good health and CMV-seropositive.

This clone was seen more than once but under ten times. V gene TRBV6-5 combines with J gene TRBJ2-7; 10 bases line up with TRBD2. V trimming: 6 bases; J trimming: 2 bases; junction bases outside the gene matches: 1. The CDR3 contains 13 residues. Germline V gives CDR1 MNHEY, CDR2 SVGAGI. The CDR3 loop reads CASRLAGPYEQYF. For the CDR3, the DNA is TGTGCCAGCAGACTAGCGGGACCCTACGAGCAGTACTTC.

This clone was seen once. The rearrangement joins TRBV6-5 to TRBJ1-6; 9 nucleotides match TRBD1. The germline gives CDR1 MNHEY, CDR2 SVGAGI. The CDR3 extends over 14 amino acids. Germline trimming cut 6 bases from V and 8 bases from J; bases unmatched to any gene: 5. This CDR3 reads CASSFTGGYSPLHF. The CDR3 DNA reads as TGTGCCAGCAGCTTTACAGGGGGCTATTCACCCCTCCACTTT.

The chain links TRBV18 to TRBJ2-5; TRBD2 agrees at 7 bases. Germline CDR1 is KGHSH and CDR2 is LQKENI. With 5 bases clipped from V and 3 bases from J, the junction kept 21 bases outside the gene matches. This CDR3 spans 19 amino acids. The CDR3 DNA is TGTGCCAGCTCAATTTATCTCGTGGAGGCTAGCGGAGGTGAAGAGACCCAGTACTTC. Its translation: CASSIYLVEASGGEETQYF.

This clone was seen only a few times. The rearrangement joins TRBV14 to TRBJ2-7; D not certain. The V end lost 1 base, the J end lost 10 bases, and 14 bases lay between the germline ends. This CDR3 is 13 amino acids long. The V gene's germline CDR1 is SGHDN and CDR2 FVKESK. DNA of the CDR3: TGTGCCAGCAGCCAAGGTTCTGGGTTAGGACAGTACGTC. Protein sequence: CASSQGSGLGQYV.

The J gene is TRBJ2-5, the V gene TRBV5-8; 9 bases are shared with TRBD1. Germline CDR1 reads SGHTS; CDR2 reads YDEGEE. The V gene end was trimmed by 2 bases and the J gene end by 3 bases; junction bases not matched to a gene: 2. The CDR3 runs 14 residues. CDR3 bases: TGTGCCAGCAGCTTCGACAGGGGGGAAGAGACCCAGTACTTC. Translating gives CASSFDRGEETQYF.

This chain connects TRBV19 to TRBJ1-5; 8 bases are a match to TRBD1. Trimming took 4 bases from V and 0 from J; bases not matched to a gene: 8. Germline CDR1 is LNHDA and CDR2 is SQIVND (reference sequence). The CDR3 runs 17 residues. The CDR3 sequence: CASSTRDRPLSNQPQHF. CDR3 nucleotide sequence: TGTGCCAGTAGTACTCGGGACAGGCCCCTTAGCAATCAGCCCCAGCATTTT.